One and the same sample provided the 21 T cell receptor beta chains below, sequenced in a study of CD8 T cells in ankylosing spondylitis. TCRdb independently ran MiXCR on the 5' RACE reads; one entry per CDR3 protein. The sample has fewer than 250,000 distinct CDR3 sequences; 8% to 11% are singletons. The sequencing input was blood, either unsorted or a sorted T cell fraction (not recorded which). All receptors come from a male donor with ankylosing spondylitis or in good health (not recorded which).

In this sample, this clonotype turned up a few times. CDR3 amino acids: CASTSYGTSGRSEQFF. The CDR3 DNA sequence: TGTGCCAGCACCTCCTACGGGACTAGCGGGAGAAGTGAGCAGTTCTTC. This chain connects TRBV27 to TRBJ2-1; TRBD2 matches at 14 bases. This CDR3 comprises 16 residues. The germline V gene has CDR1 MNHEY and CDR2 SMNVEV (reference sequence). After removal of 7 bases from V and 9 bases from J, the junction contained 11 bases not matched to a gene.

In the case of this clonotype: Given a much more abundant clone one base away, this may be a read error. V gene TRBV5-1 combines with J gene TRBJ2-7; 10 bases match TRBD1. Trimming took 5 bases from V and 9 from J; bases not matched to a gene: 8. Germline V gives CDR1 SGHRS, CDR2 YFSETQ. This CDR3 region has 13 residues. Here the CDR3 reads CASRLGQGLAQYF. DNA for the CDR3: TGCGCCAGCAGGCTGGGACAGGGGCTTGCGCAGTACTTC.

CDR3 in DNA: TGTGCCAGCCCCGACAGGACCTACGAGCAGTACTTC. Protein product: CASPDRTYEQYF. V and J are TRBV21-1 and TRBJ2-7; the D segment call TRBD1 is taken from the table without a DNA check. TRBV21-1 is designated a pseudogene. The CDR3 length is 12 residues.

The sample holds many counts of this clonotype. This chain uses TRBV6-2 or TRBV6-3 with TRBJ2-1; 11 bases map to TRBD1. Germline values: CDR1 MNHEY, CDR2 SVGEGT. The CDR3 is 16 residues long. Trimming cost V 0 bases and J 9 bases; bases outside gene matches: 7. This CDR3 reads CASSYSFGQGAGEQFF. The DNA of the CDR3 is TGTGCCAGCAGTTACTCCTTCGGACAGGGGGCAGGTGAGCAGTTCTTC.

The table lists this clonotype with many counts. The chain employs TRBV7-6 and TRBJ2-2, with 8 bases that match TRBD2. This CDR3 has 16 residues. CDR1 and CDR2 (germline): SGHVS, FNYEAQ. Germline trimming cut 6 bases from V and 3 bases from J; bases unmatched to any gene: 9. The CDR3 is CASSFPSGGDTGELFF. The DNA for the CDR3 is TGTGCCAGCAGTTTCCCCTCGGGGGGGGACACCGGGGAGCTGTTTTTT.

In this sample, this clonotype turned up a few times. V usage is TRBV6-1 and J usage is TRBJ1-6; 8 bases agree with TRBD1. Looked up from germline, CDR1 is MNHNS and CDR2 is SASEGT. The length of the CDR3 is 16 residues. V shed 6 bases and J 4 bases; nucleotides not matched to a gene: 8. The CDR3 bases are TGTGCCAGCAGAGCCCTAGACAGGGGTTATAATTCACCCCTCCACTTT. It translates to CASRALDRGYNSPLHF.

The V gene is TRBV15, the J gene TRBJ1-3, with D possibly matching TRBD1 (5 bases). Germline-derived CDR1 and CDR2 are LNHNV and YYDKDF (reference sequence). V was shortened by 1 base and J by 2 bases, with 9 bases between the two germline ends. The CDR3 covers 15 residues. CDR3 nucleotide sequence: TGTGCCACCAGCAGAGTTCAGGGAACTGGAAACACCATATATTTT. Amino acids: CATSRVQGTGNTIYF.

This clonotype has a count of ten or more. The chain uses TRBV5-1 and TRBJ2-3, with 7 bases fitting TRBD1. Germline CDR1 is SGHRS and CDR2 is YFSETQ. The CDR3 extends over 13 amino acids. V lost 0 bases, J lost 6 bases, and 1 base stayed unmatched. The DNA of the CDR3 is TGCGCCAGCAGCTTGGACAGGGGCGATACGCAGTATTTT. It specifies CASSLDRGDTQYF. The complete variable domain, with remaining parts taken from reference TRBV5-1 and TRBJ2-3, reads KAGVTQTPRYLIKTRGQQVTLSCSPISGHRSVSWYQQTPGQGLQFLFEYFSETQRNKGNFPGRFSGRQFSNSRSEMNVSTLELGDSALYLCASSLDRGDTQYFGPGTRLTVL.

In its sample, this clonotype was seen many times. V gene TRBV5-5 combines with J gene TRBJ2-3, with D perhaps TRBD1 (6 bases). V was shortened by 3 bases and J by 1 base, with 9 bases between the two germline ends. The CDR3 runs 14 residues. CDR1 is SGHKS, CDR2 YYEKEE, per germline (reference sequence). The CDR3, as DNA: TGTGCCAGCAGCTACCGGACAGGCACAGATACGCAGTATTTT. Its translation is CASSYRTGTDTQYF.

In this sample, this clonotype turned up many times. This rearrangement joins TRBV14 to TRBJ2-7, with TRBD2 as a possible D gene (5 bases). Trimming stripped 4 bases from V and 7 bases from J, with 8 bases between. This CDR3 spans 11 amino acids. Germline lookup yields CDR1 SGHDN and CDR2 FVKESK. The CDR3 DNA sequence: TGTGCCAGCAGCCCCTGGAGGGAGCAGTACTTC. Translated: CASSPWREQYF. Complete variable domain (other parts from reference TRBV14 and TRBJ2-7): EAGVTQFPSHSVIEKGQTVTLRCDPISGHDNLYWYRRVMGKEIKFLLHFVKESKQDESGMPNNRFLAERTGGTYSTLKVQPAELEDSGVYFCASSPWREQYFGPGTRLTVT.

This clonotype was seen ten or more times. The chain recombines TRBV10-3 with TRBJ2-5; 7 bases match TRBD1. Per germline, CDR1 ENHRY and CDR2 SYGVKD. The CDR3 consists of 13 residues. V shed 7 bases and J 3 bases; nucleotides not matched to a gene: 5. In DNA, the CDR3 is TGTGCCATCAAGGGGACAGAAGAAGAGACCCAGTACTTC. It is translated as CAIKGTEEETQYF.

This clonotype showed up many times. The chain joins TRBV5-1 to TRBJ1-1; 8 positions match TRBD1. The J segment lost 1 base and the V segment lost 4 bases, leaving 6 bases of the junction unmatched. Looked up from germline, CDR1 is SGHRS and CDR2 is YFSETQ. CDR3 length: 15 residues. CDR3 bases: TGCGCCAGCAGCGTCTCCGGGACAGGGAACACTGAAGCTTTCTTT. Translation gives CASSVSGTGNTEAFF.

There are many counts of this clonotype. V usage is TRBV27 and J usage is TRBJ2-7, with 12 bases lining up with TRBD2. The CDR3 is 15 amino acids. With 5 bases clipped from V and 3 bases from J, the junction kept 5 bases outside the gene matches. The germline CDR1 and CDR2 sequences are MNHEY and SMNVEV (reference sequence). In nucleotides, the CDR3 is TGTGCCAGCAGTACACAACTAGCGGGAGGCTACGAGCAGTACTTC. Its translation is CASSTQLAGGYEQYF.

This clonotype was counted many times. The genes are TRBV10-2 and TRBJ1-2; D unclear. The V gene lost 5 bases and the J gene lost 10 bases, with 11 bases spanning the gap. This CDR3 is built from 11 residues. Per the germline V gene, CDR1 is WSHSY and CDR2 is SAAADI. CDR3 residues: CASSYWATYTF. The CDR3 DNA is TGCGCCAGCAGTTACTGGGCCACCTACACCTTC.

This clonotype was observed a handful of times. The gene calls are TRBV10-1 and TRBJ1-2, with D maybe TRBD1 (6 bases). Per germline, CDR1 WNHNN and CDR2 SYGVQD (reference sequence). V was cut by 2 bases and J by 8 bases, with 12 bases left in between. The CDR3 has 13 amino acids. This chain's CDR3 is CASSEATGSGYTF. Written as DNA, the CDR3 is TGCGCCAGCAGTGAGGCCACAGGGTCCGGCTACACCTTC.

This clonotype was counted many times. The chain recombines TRBV20-1 with TRBJ2-5; tentatively, D is TRBD2 (6 bases). There are 12 residues in the CDR3. Germline-derived CDR1 and CDR2 are DFQATT and SNEGSKA (reference sequence). V was clipped by 5 bases and J by 4 bases, with 11 bases between them. The CDR3 coding sequence is TGCAGTGCTCTTAGCGGAGGAGAGACCCAGTACTTC. As protein: CSALSGGETQYF.

The table lists this clonotype with many counts. The chain links TRBV20-1 to TRBJ2-1, with D possibly TRBD2 on 6 matching bases. Germline lookup yields CDR1 DFQATT and CDR2 SNEGSKA (reference sequence). The CDR3 has 18 residues. V lost 3 bases to trimming and J lost 2 bases, with 23 bases between them. DNA for the CDR3: TGCAGTGCTAGGGGAGGTTTTCTCCCCCCTTTTCCCTACAATGAGCAGTTCTTC. It is translated as CSARGGFLPPFPYNEQFF.

At least ten counts were recorded for this clonotype. The chain carries TRBV20-1 and TRBJ1-5; TRBD1 might be the D (5 bases). There are 16 residues in the CDR3. Between the trimmed V and J ends, which lost 0 bases and 0 bases, there was a span of 12 bases. Germline assignment: CDR1 DFQATT and CDR2 SNEGSKA (reference sequence). The CDR3 bases are TGCAGTGCTAGAGATGGTTCGGGGGTTAGCAATCAGCCCCAGCATTTT. Translated: CSARDGSGVSNQPQHF.

This clonotype was recorded many times. This chain links TRBV28 with TRBJ1-2; TRBD1 might be the D (5 bases). This CDR3 region has 14 residues. The V gene's germline CDR1 is MDHEN and CDR2 SYDVKM. Deletions cut 7 bases from V and 9 bases from J, with 21 bases between. CDR3 loop: CASNSLGGLGRYTF. For the CDR3, the DNA is TGTGCCAGCAACAGCCTCGGGGGTCTCGGGCGCTACACCTTC.

This clonotype was counted at least ten times. V is TRBV12-3 or TRBV12-4 and J is TRBJ1-1, with TRBD1 identical over 7 bases. V gave up 5 bases and J gave up 1 base; unmatched junction bases: 1. The CDR3 has 13 residues. The CDR3 region has the DNA TGTGCCAGCAGTCGACAGGGGAACACTGAAGCTTTCTTT. Translated: CASSRQGNTEAFF.

The table lists this clonotype with many counts. This rearrangement joins TRBV12-3 or TRBV12-4 to TRBJ2-5; D remains unclear. V lost 3 bases, J lost 6 bases, and 8 bases lay in between. The CDR3 spans 12 residues. The CDR3 nucleotides are TGTGCCAGCAGTTTTGATAGCAAGACCCAGTACTTC. This gives the protein CASSFDSKTQYF.